These 32 T cell receptor beta chains came from one sample sequenced in a study of T cell changes during pregnancy in multiple sclerosis. Clones were sequenced by immunoSEQ multiplex PCR, and TCRdb holds only the in-frame ones, with some missing. The sample shows tens of thousands of clones, about 91% of them seen only once. Specimen: peripheral blood, collected before pregnancy. These receptors all stem from a female donor with multiple sclerosis, enrolled in a pregnancy study.

V is TRBV6-5 and J is TRBJ1-5, with 9 nucleotides matching TRBD1. J was trimmed by 5 bases and V by 6 bases; bases with no gene match: 5. The CDR3 has 14 residues. The germline CDR1 and CDR2 sequences are MNHEY and SVGAGI. The DNA of the CDR3 is TGTGCCAGCAGATCCGGGACAGGGTATCAGCCCCAGCATTTT. Translated: CASRSGTGYQPQHF.

The CDR3 reads CASSPGEGYTF. Here the CDR3 DNA reads TGTGCCAGCAGCCCAGGGGAGGGCTACACCTTC. The rearrangement links TRBV6-5 to TRBJ1-2; D is perhaps TRBD1 (6 bases). The CDR3 is 11 amino acids. Between the trimmed V and J ends, which lost 6 bases and 8 bases, there was a span of 10 bases. Germline lookup yields CDR1 MNHEY and CDR2 SVGAGI.

This clone was picked up one time. This chain connects TRBV4-1 to TRBJ2-7; D is unclear. Germline CDR1 MGHRA, CDR2 YSYEKL. The V end was cut by 1 base, the J end by 3 bases, with 10 bases between. This CDR3 has 14 residues. CDR3 residues: CASSQASQIYEQYF. The CDR3, as DNA: TGCGCCAGCAGCCAAGCCTCACAGATCTACGAGCAGTACTTC.

The gene calls are TRBV28 and TRBJ1-1, with TRBD1 matching over 7 bases. Germline V gene lookup returns CDR1 MDHEN and CDR2 SYDVKM. The CDR3 is 14 residues long. V shed 8 bases, J shed 6 bases, and the junction held 12 bases outside the gene matches. Here the CDR3 reads CASQNQGVASEAFF. The CDR3 DNA reads TGTGCCAGCCAAAACCAGGGGGTGGCTTCTGAAGCTTTCTTT.

The rearrangement joins TRBV18 to TRBJ1-1; D is possibly TRBD1 (5 bases). Between the trimmed V and J ends, which lost 3 bases and 3 bases, there was a span of 17 bases. Germline V gene data show CDR1 as KGHSH and CDR2 as LQKENI. The CDR3 is 16 amino acids. DNA of the CDR3: TGTGCCAGCTCACCCCTCGGGACGGGAGAGTACACTGAAGCTTTCTTT. It specifies CASSPLGTGEYTEAFF.

The chain couples TRBV6-6 to TRBJ2-3, with TRBD2 identical over 11 bases. V gave up 1 base and J gave up 5 bases; unmatched junction bases: 5. Germline CDR1 is MNHNY and CDR2 is SVGAGI (reference sequence). The CDR3 spans 16 residues. The CDR3 DNA reads as TGTGCCAGCAGTTACTTAGCGGGAGGGCCCGGAGATACGCAGTATTTT. Its protein is CASSYLAGGPGDTQYF.

The V call is TRBV28, the J call TRBJ1-5, with TRBD1 identical over 9 bases. Germline lookup yields CDR1 MDHEN and CDR2 SYDVKM. The CDR3 spans 15 residues. V lost 5 bases, J lost 4 bases, and 6 bases stayed unmatched. The CDR3, as DNA: TGTGCCAGCAGTATGACAGGGGGGGGGAATCAGCCCCAGCATTTT. Protein product: CASSMTGGGNQPQHF. The variable domain in full, completed from reference TRBV28 and TRBJ1-5, reads DVKVTQSSRYLVKRTGEKVFLECVQDMDHENMFWYRQDPGLGLRLIYFSYDVKMKEKGDIPEGYSVSREKKERFSLILESASTNQTSMYLCASSMTGGGNQPQHFGDGTRLSIL.

This clone was picked up one time. The chain combines TRBV6-1 with TRBJ2-7, with a weak D call TRBD1 (5 bases). Trimming pared 4 bases from V and 2 bases from J, leaving 9 bases between. CDR1 is MNHNS and CDR2 is SASEGT in the germline V gene. There are 13 residues in the CDR3. The CDR3 here is CASSATVTYEQYF. The DNA of the CDR3 is TGTGCCAGCAGTGCGACAGTGACCTACGAGCAGTACTTC.

The chain links TRBV7-2 to TRBJ2-5; the D gene is possibly TRBD1 (7 bases). The germline gives CDR1 SGHTA, CDR2 FQGNSA. The length of the CDR3 is 14 residues. V was trimmed by 3 bases and J by 5 bases, leaving 13 bases between them. The CDR3 region has the DNA TGTGCCAGCAGCTTTCAGGGGGGAGCGGAGACCCAGTACTTC. This gives the protein CASSFQGGAETQYF.

The chain employs TRBV10-3 and TRBJ2-1; possibly TRBD2 for D (6 bases). The germline V and J ends were trimmed by 10 bases and 4 bases, with 8 bases remaining between them. Germline V gene lookup returns CDR1 ENHRY and CDR2 SYGVKD. CDR3 length equals 11 residues. The CDR3 nucleotides are TGTGCCACACTAGCATACAATGAGCAGTTCTTC. This translates into CATLAYNEQFF.

The chain carries TRBV11-3 and TRBJ2-1, with D maybe TRBD2 (5 bases). Per the germline V gene, CDR1 is SGHNT and CDR2 is YENEEA. Trimming took off 1 base at V and 6 bases at J, with 7 bases between the two ends. The CDR3 spans 13 residues. CDR3 loop: CASSLGGLNEQFF. The CDR3 coding sequence is TGTGCCAGCAGCTTAGGAGGACTCAATGAGCAGTTCTTC.

V usage is TRBV7-9 and J usage is TRBJ2-1; TRBD2 agrees at 11 bases. Germline V gives CDR1 SEHNR, CDR2 FQNEAQ (reference sequence). The CDR3 spans 17 residues. J gave up 6 bases and V 5 bases, and 12 bases lay outside the gene matches. CDR3 nucleotides: TGTGCCAGCAGCCGCACTAGCGGGAGTCCTCCGGTCAATGAGCAGTTCTTC. Amino acid sequence: CASSRTSGSPPVNEQFF.

The rearrangement joins TRBV1 to TRBJ2-3; the DNA was not used to check the table's D call, TRBD2. TRBV1 has pseudogene status. The CDR3 sequence is 21 residues long. DNA of the CDR3: TGCACCAGCAGCCAACCAAGACTAGCGGGAGAAGTTGAATCGGTCACAGATACGCAGTATTTT. Translating it yields CTSSQPRLAGEVESVTDTQYF.

This clone was seen only once. The chain uses TRBV27 and TRBJ1-1; tentatively, D is TRBD1 (5 bases). The length of the CDR3 is 12 residues. The ends were cut back, 8 bases at V and 10 bases at J, with 17 bases in the middle. CDR1 is MNHEY, CDR2 SMNVEV, per germline (reference sequence). The CDR3 nucleotides are TGTGCCAGCGCCGAACTGGGCAGGGCAGCTTTCTTT. It is translated as CASAELGRAAFF.

The V and J genes are TRBV6-5 and TRBJ2-7, with D possibly being TRBD2 (7 bases). Germline loops: CDR1 MNHEY, CDR2 SVGAGI. V gave up 8 bases and J gave up 10 bases, with 15 bases separating them. This CDR3 is 11 amino acids long. DNA of the CDR3: TGTGCCAGCTCCGGGGGGCGGGAACAGTACTTC. This encodes CASSGGREQYF.

This clone appeared a single time. The chain combines TRBV5-6 with TRBJ2-1; 7 nucleotides line up with TRBD2. The CDR3 runs 15 residues. J lost 9 bases, V lost 2 bases, and 11 bases had no gene match. CDR1 and CDR2 from the germline V gene are SGHDT and YYEEEE. The CDR3, as DNA: TGTGCCAGCAGCTTAGGACGGGAGGTTGGAGGTGAGCAGTTCTTC. It specifies CASSLGREVGGEQFF.

This clone showed up just once. In DNA, the CDR3 is TGTGCCAGTACCTCAGGGTCTATCACTGAAGCTTTCTTT. It codes for CASTSGSITEAFF. The chain joins TRBV19 to TRBJ1-1, with D tentatively TRBD1 (5 bases). With 7 bases removed from V and 4 bases from J, the gap between germline ends came to 13 bases. The CDR3 has 13 amino acids. Germline-derived CDR1 and CDR2 are LNHDA and SQIVND (reference sequence).

The rearrangement joins TRBV2 to TRBJ2-1; TRBD2 matches at 10 bases. The junction had 6 bases not matched to a gene; V was cut back by 2 bases and J by 8 bases. The V gene's germline CDR1 is SNHLY and CDR2 FYNNEI. The CDR3 consists of 15 residues. The CDR3 loop is CASSELAGAPDEQFF. The DNA of the CDR3 is TGTGCCAGCAGTGAACTAGCGGGAGCGCCCGATGAGCAGTTCTTC.

The chain has TRBV6-5 and TRBJ1-1, with 10 bases that match TRBD1. CDR3 length: 14 residues. Germline V gene lookup returns CDR1 MNHEY and CDR2 SVGAGI. V gave up 5 bases and J gave up 5 bases; unmatched junction bases: 5. The CDR3 loop is CASSQADRGTEAFF. DNA of the CDR3: TGTGCCAGCAGTCAGGCGGACAGGGGGACTGAAGCTTTCTTT.

The V and J genes are TRBV9 and TRBJ2-1, with D possibly being TRBD2 (5 bases). V was cut by 4 bases and J by 6 bases, with 17 bases left in between. Germline V lookup: CDR1 SGDLS, CDR2 YYNGEE. CDR3 length: 15 amino acids. The CDR3: CASSTRPDSLNEQFF. The CDR3 DNA reads TGTGCCAGCAGCACACGTCCGGACTCACTCAATGAGCAGTTCTTC.

The genes are TRBV6-5 and TRBJ2-3; TRBD1 matches 7 bases. This CDR3 is built from 12 residues. J was trimmed by 10 bases and V by 6 bases; bases with no gene match: 7. Germline CDR1 reads MNHEY; CDR2 reads SVGAGI. CDR3 region: CASRGQSRAQYF. CDR3 coding DNA: TGTGCCAGCAGGGGACAGAGTCGTGCGCAGTATTTT.

This clone was counted between two and nine times. This CDR3 reads CASSSQTGGGQPQHF. The CDR3 region has the DNA TGTGCCAGCAGCTCCCAGACAGGGGGCGGCCAGCCCCAGCATTTT. V gene TRBV7-2 combines with J gene TRBJ1-5, with 10 bases aligning to TRBD1. The CDR3 is made up of 15 amino acids. Germline V lookup: CDR1 SGHTA, CDR2 FQGNSA. The V gene end was trimmed by 4 bases and the J gene end by 7 bases; junction bases not matched to a gene: 7.

This clone has just one count. In nucleotides, the CDR3 is TGTGCCAGCAGTTTAAGCGCAGCTAGCGGGAGGCCTACGAACACCGGGGAGCTGTTTTTT. This codes for CASSLSAASGRPTNTGELFF. The chain joins TRBV28 to TRBJ2-2; 11 bases fit TRBD2. V shed 2 bases and J 0 bases; nucleotides not matched to a gene: 11. CDR1 and CDR2 from the germline V gene are MDHEN and SYDVKM. The CDR3 spans 20 residues.

This clone was counted between two and nine times. The rearrangement uses TRBV19 and TRBJ1-1; maybe TRBD1 (5 bases). The V and J ends lost 2 bases and 5 bases respectively, with 15 bases between them. The CDR3 has 15 residues. Per germline, CDR1 LNHDA and CDR2 SQIVND (reference sequence). Here the CDR3 reads CASSIYAGLRTEAFF. The DNA of the CDR3 is TGTGCCAGTAGTATATACGCAGGGTTGCGGACTGAAGCTTTCTTT.

This rearrangement joins TRBV7-2 to TRBJ2-2; 8 bases agree with TRBD1. Germline V CDR1 and CDR2: SGHTA, FQGNSA. The CDR3 sequence is 15 residues long. V was pared by 1 base and J by 6 bases, with 4 bases of the junction left unmatched. The CDR3 spells CASSLGTGRSGELFF. The CDR3 DNA follows: TGTGCCAGCAGCTTAGGGACAGGGAGGTCCGGGGAGCTGTTTTTT.

The gene calls are TRBV5-1 and TRBJ2-2; 8 bases map to TRBD1. CDR3 size: 15 residues. With V trimmed by 2 bases and J by 0 bases, 0 bases remained unmatched. Germline V gives CDR1 SGHRS, CDR2 YFSETQ. The CDR3 reads CASSLQGANTGELFF. In DNA, the CDR3 is TGCGCCAGCAGCTTACAGGGGGCGAACACCGGGGAGCTGTTTTTT.

V gene TRBV6-5 combines with J gene TRBJ1-1, with TRBD1 matching 7 bases. The CDR3 contains 13 residues. V shed 6 bases and J 5 bases; nucleotides not matched to a gene: 6. CDR1 is MNHEY, CDR2 SVGAGI, per germline. The CDR3 reads CASSKTGWTEAFF. The CDR3 nucleotides read TGTGCCAGCAGCAAGACAGGGTGGACTGAAGCTTTCTTT.

The rearrangement links TRBV6-4 to TRBJ2-1, with no clear D. Per germline, CDR1 MRHNA and CDR2 SNTAGT. Trimming pared 0 bases from V and 6 bases from J, leaving 12 bases between. The CDR3 runs 15 residues. The CDR3 spells CASSDSSSGINEQFF. DNA for the CDR3: TGTGCCAGCAGTGACTCGAGTTCAGGAATCAATGAGCAGTTCTTC.

V usage is TRBV28 and J usage is TRBJ2-4, with a tentative D call TRBD1 (6 bases). Germline V lookup: CDR1 MDHEN, CDR2 SYDVKM. The V and J ends lost 1 base and 0 bases respectively, with 10 bases between them. The CDR3 loop spans 16 amino acids. The CDR3 sequence is CASSLYRALAKNIQYF. The CDR3 nucleotides read TGTGCCAGCAGTTTATACAGGGCCCTAGCCAAAAACATTCAGTACTTC.

The CDR3 DNA is TGTGCCAGCAGCTTAGGTAGCGGATACGAGCAGTACTTC. As protein: CASSLGSGYEQYF. The rearrangement uses TRBV11-3 and TRBJ2-7, with D maybe TRBD2 (6 bases). Germline CDR1 reads SGHNT; CDR2 reads YENEEA. The V end lost 1 base, the J end lost 4 bases, and 8 bases lay between the germline ends. The CDR3 runs 13 residues.

The V gene is TRBV5-4, the J gene TRBJ2-5; 8 bases line up with TRBD2. CDR1 and CDR2 (germline): SGHNT, YYREEE (reference sequence). J gave up 1 base and V 0 bases, and 5 bases lay outside the gene matches. The CDR3 has 16 residues. CDR3 sequence: CASSLEGSGTQETQYF. The CDR3 nucleotides are TGTGCCAGCAGCTTGGAAGGTAGCGGGACCCAAGAGACCCAGTACTTC.

J is TRBJ2-2 and V is TRBV19, with 9 nucleotides matching TRBD2. Per germline, CDR1 LNHDA and CDR2 SQIVND (reference sequence). The V segment lost 8 bases and the J segment 1 base; nucleotides outside the gene matches: 5. CDR3 length: 15 amino acids. DNA of the CDR3: TGTGCCAGTTCCCAGACTAGCGGGAACACCGGGGAGCTGTTTTTT. It translates to CASSQTSGNTGELFF.